The sequence of this T cell receptor beta chain was determined in a study of regulatory T cells in long-lasting Graves disease. Looking at the study overall: Those with persistent Graves' disease had received antithyroid drugs for over 5 years with positive TSH receptor antibodies.

The table lists this clonotype with many counts. Its antigen is as yet unknown. Time point in this sample: persistent/refractory GD, antithyroid drugs over 5 years with positive TRAb. The TCR library was prepared using RNA isolated from PBMCs. Overall study results and limits: Newly diagnosed disease favored TRBV20-1 and TRBJ2-1 over persistent disease. Persistent patients had a count of shared public clonotypes (under 3,000) that exceeded that of new patients (about 930).

Arm-PCR of CDR3 regions with iRepertoire HTBI primers generated TCR beta libraries. In TCRdb, the multiplex PCR reads were re-called with MiXCR into one record per CDR3 protein. The sample includes some 470,000 distinct CDR3 sequences, about 22% of them seen just once. The V gene's germline CDR1 is SNHLY and CDR2 FYNNEI. Trimming removed 3 bases from V and 5 bases from J, with 8 bases in between. The CDR3 spans 13 residues. The sequence derives from a female donor with Graves disease. The sequencing here drew on peripheral blood mononuclear cells (PBMCs), taken when the disease was refractory, from a patient treated with antithyroid drugs. The genes are TRBV2 and TRBJ1-5; perhaps TRBD1 as D (6 bases). Here the CDR3 reads CASSEEGDQPQHF. The CDR3 DNA is TGTGCCAGCAGTGAGGAGGGGGATCAGCCCCAGCATTTT.